This TCR beta chain derives from a study of T cells expressing NK-cell markers. On the study more broadly: Beta-chain profiling covered CD3+CD56+NKG2C+, CD3+CD56+NKG2C- and CD3+CD56-NKG2C+ sorted subsets. Study findings and constraints: There remained a lack of clarity about HCMV specificity of expanded NKG2C+ T cell clones.

TCR beta cDNA was generated via 5'RACE template switching incorporating UMIs. TCRdb re-called the 5' RACE reads; every CDR3 protein appears as one record, without DNA. The listing records around 260,000 distinct CDR3 sequences. The CDR3 contains 14 residues. Germline V gene sequence: CDR1 SGHTA, CDR2 FQGNSA. Of note for this clonotype: What it binds is unknown.

The clonotype originates from a woman between 18 and 70 years old in good health. Input material: blood T cells: a sorted CD56 or NKG2C T cell subset, CD4+ or CD8+ T cells, or bulk PBMC T cells (not recorded which). This chain joins TRBV7-2 and TRBJ1-2; absent DNA, TCRdb's TRBD1 call cannot be checked. The CDR3 loop reads CASSPTQGKGGYTF.